This paragraph covers one TCR beta chain sequence. The antigen remains unidentified. The repertoire was sequenced with immunoSEQ multiplex PCR; TCRdb's copy has only in-frame clones and lacks some. The sample lists about 85,000 clones; about 86% were seen once. The data belong to a study of radiotherapy plus CTLA-4 blockade in lung cancer. Study background: With approximately 33% of patients having disease control, objective responses were seen in about 18%.

General study points: Interferon-beta, together with early blood T cell clone dynamics, reportedly best predicted response. Radiotherapy plus ipilimumab was followed by expansion in blood of tumor-derived TCR clones.

People whose metastatic non-small-cell lung cancer was chemo-refractory got focal radiation along with CTLA-4 blockade by ipilimumab. Source: peripheral blood, taken from a patient treated with radiotherapy plus ipilimumab. The source of this sequence is a human donor with non-small cell lung cancer who had a partial response to radiotherapy plus ipilimumab.

The CDR3 protein is CASSPYQLAGDHNEQFF. CDR3 nucleotide sequence: TGTGCCAGCAGTCCCTACCAGTTAGCGGGAGACCACAATGAGCAGTTCTTC. This chain connects TRBV27 to TRBJ2-1; 9 nucleotides agree with TRBD2. The CDR3 covers 17 residues. J lost 5 bases, V lost 5 bases, and 13 bases had no gene match. Germline CDR1 MNHEY, CDR2 SMNVEV (reference sequence).